Shown below are 5 T cell receptor beta chains from a single sample sequenced in a study of T cells in Graves' hyperthyroidism and ophthalmopathy. Researchers took RNA transcripts and amplified the TCR beta CDR3 regions from them. The TCR CDR3 was amplified in a first-round RT-PCR using the HTBI primer set. TCRdb reprocessed the multiplex PCR reads via MiXCR and lists one record per CDR3 protein. The data contain about 580,000 distinct CDR3 sequences, approximately 13% of them singletons. Input material: blood. These receptors originate from a woman younger than 45 with Graves' hyperthyroidism that later progressed to Graves' ophthalmopathy.

The sample holds many counts of this clonotype. V is TRBV29-1 and J is TRBJ2-1; D remains unclear. This CDR3 spans 15 amino acids. Trimming took 1 base from V and 0 from J, leaving 10 bases between them. Germline V gene lookup returns CDR1 SQVTM and CDR2 ANQGSEA. The DNA for the CDR3 is TGCAGCGTTGAAGGAGGCGTTAGCTCCTACAATGAGCAGTTCTTC. Residues: CSVEGGVSSYNEQFF.

This clonotype was recorded at least ten times. J is TRBJ1-2 and V is TRBV20-1; D might be TRBD1 (5 bases). CDR1 and CDR2 (germline): DFQATT, SNEGSKA (reference sequence). The CDR3 loop spans 12 amino acids. Trimming stripped 1 base from V and 8 bases from J, with 11 bases between. The DNA for the CDR3 is TGCAGTGCTAGAGGGGCGGGGGTCGGCTACACCTTC. Its translation: CSARGAGVGYTF.

This clonotype was observed at least ten times. The chain carries TRBV24-1 and TRBJ2-5; D may correspond to TRBD1 or TRBD2 (5 bases each). The CDR3 totals 14 residues. The germline V gene encodes CDR1 KGHDR and CDR2 SFDVKD. Trimming cost V 5 bases and J 5 bases, with 14 bases left between them. CDR3 bases: TGTGCCACCAGTGCGGGGACGGTAGGTGAGACCCAGTACTTC. Its protein product is CATSAGTVGETQYF.

This clonotype was found many times. The chain carries TRBV19 and TRBJ2-7; a possible D gene is TRBD1 (5 bases). V shed 6 bases and J shed 5 bases, with 8 bases lying between them. This CDR3 contains 11 residues. CDR1 is LNHDA, CDR2 SQIVND, per germline (reference sequence). DNA of the CDR3: TGTGCCAGTAGGAAGGGGAACGAGCAGTACTTC. Its translation is CASRKGNEQYF.

In its sample, this clonotype was seen many times. V and J are TRBV29-1 and TRBJ2-2, with TRBD2 identical over 10 bases. CDR3 length equals 14 residues. V lost 7 bases, J lost 2 bases, and 4 bases stayed unmatched. Germline values: CDR1 SQVTM, CDR2 ANQGSEA. The CDR3 bases are TGCAGCGCCTGGACTAGCGGTAACACCGGGGAGCTGTTTTTT. Protein sequence: CSAWTSGNTGELFF.